Shown below are 26 T cell receptor beta chains from a single sample sequenced in a study of technical replicates of blood from a handful of donors. Clones were sequenced by immunoSEQ multiplex PCR, and TCRdb holds only the in-frame ones, with some missing. There are roughly 80,000 clones in the sample; approximately 94% occur only once, and 0.35% to 0.4% lies in the top ten. Sequencing used T cells isolated from PBMCs. These receptors originate from a human donor in good health.

This sequence joins TRBV30 and TRBJ1-4; D ambiguous. This CDR3 comprises 15 residues. Germline-derived CDR1 and CDR2 are GTSNPN and SVGIG (reference sequence). V lost 0 bases to trimming and J lost 6 bases, with 14 bases between them. In DNA form, the CDR3 reads TGTGCCTGGAGTGTACGGGGAGGATGGGATGAAAAACTGTTTTTT. It encodes CAWSVRGGWDEKLFF. Based on the CDR3 plus reference TRBV30 and TRBJ1-4, the full variable domain is SQTIHQWPATLVQPVGSPLSLECTVEGTSNPNLYWYRQAAGRGLQLLFYSVGIGQISSEVPQNLSASRPQDRQFILSSKKLLLSDSGFYLCAWSVRGGWDEKLFFGSGTQLSVL.

As DNA, the CDR3 is TGCAGCGTTGAAGATTGGGACTTGAACACTGAAGCTTTCTTT. This translates into CSVEDWDLNTEAFF. This chain connects TRBV29-1 to TRBJ1-1; the D gene is possibly TRBD1 (5 bases). Germline loops: CDR1 SQVTM, CDR2 ANQGSEA. V shed 0 bases and J shed 0 bases, with 8 bases lying between them. The CDR3 has 14 amino acids.

This chain links TRBV7-3 with TRBJ1-1; D call uncertain. In germline, CDR1 is SGHTA, CDR2 FQGTGA. Trimming left V 5 bases short and J 4 bases short, with 11 bases between. This CDR3 has 13 amino acids. CDR3 region: CASSLTGGTEAFF. The CDR3 DNA follows: TGTGCCAGCAGCCTGACCGGAGGCACTGAAGCTTTCTTT.

This chain joins TRBV27 and TRBJ2-5, with 12 bases aligning to TRBD2. Germline CDR1 and CDR2: MNHEY and SMNVEV (reference sequence). V trimming: 2 bases; J trimming: 4 bases; junction bases outside the gene matches: 2. The CDR3 extends over 15 amino acids. CDR3 amino acids: CASSLLAGGVETQYF. In DNA, the CDR3 is TGTGCCAGCAGTTTACTAGCGGGAGGGGTAGAGACCCAGTACTTC.

The chain carries TRBV19 and TRBJ1-2; unclear D gene. V was shortened by 5 bases and J by 2 bases, with 15 bases between the two germline ends. The CDR3 is 15 residues long. Germline V gene sequence: CDR1 LNHDA, CDR2 SQIVND (reference sequence). Here the CDR3 DNA reads TGTGCCAGTAGTTTCCCGTTGAGTAAAAACTATGGCTACACCTTC. Its translation: CASSFPLSKNYGYTF.

The V gene is TRBV6-5, the J gene TRBJ1-4; TRBD1 is a possible D gene (5 bases). The germline gives CDR1 MNHEY, CDR2 SVGAGI. This CDR3 is 15 amino acids long. V dropped 6 bases and J dropped 5 bases, with 16 bases sitting between them. DNA of the CDR3: TGTGCCAGCAGCGGGGGTGCCCTCTCGAATGAAAAACTGTTTTTT. Protein product: CASSGGALSNEKLFF.

This sequence joins TRBV11-2 and TRBJ2-7, with 7 bases that match TRBD2. The CDR3 length is 15 residues. V gave up 1 base and J gave up 3 bases; unmatched junction bases: 6. Looked up from germline, CDR1 is SGHAT and CDR2 is FQNNGV. DNA of the CDR3: TGTGCCAGCAGCTTAGGTAGCGGGTTGATCTACGAGCAGTACTTC. This sequence encodes CASSLGSGLIYEQYF. The full variable domain, its missing parts supplied by reference TRBV11-2 and TRBJ2-7, is EAGVAQSPRYKIIEKRQSVAFWCNPISGHATLYWYQQILGQGPKLLIQFQNNGVVDDSQLPKDRFSAERLKGVDSTLKIQPAKLEDSAVYLCASSLGSGLIYEQYFGPGTRLTVT.

The chain couples TRBV29-1 to TRBJ1-1, with D unresolved. Per the germline V gene, CDR1 is SQVTM and CDR2 is ANQGSEA. V shed 5 bases and J shed 1 base, with 11 bases lying between them. The CDR3 has 13 residues. The chain's CDR3 is CSVRLGGNTEAFF. CDR3 bases: TGCAGCGTTAGGCTCGGCGGGAACACTGAAGCTTTCTTT.

V gene TRBV9 combines with J gene TRBJ2-7; TRBD2 matches at 10 bases. Germline V gene lookup returns CDR1 SGDLS and CDR2 YYNGEE. V lost 4 bases, J lost 1 base, and 8 bases stayed unmatched. This CDR3 contains 16 residues. The CDR3 loop reads CASSPGVLAGSYEQYF. In DNA, the CDR3 is TGTGCCAGCAGCCCAGGGGTACTAGCGGGATCCTACGAGCAGTACTTC.

This clone was seen once. CDR3 in DNA: TGCGCCAGCAGTGGGGGACAGGGGGACTACAATGAGCAGTTCTTC. This sequence encodes CASSGGQGDYNEQFF. The chain recombines TRBV10-1 with TRBJ2-1; 11 bases line up with TRBD1. Looked up from germline, CDR1 is WNHNN and CDR2 is SYGVQD (reference sequence). The CDR3 is 15 amino acids. V trimming: 4 bases; J trimming: 3 bases; junction bases outside the gene matches: 2.

In its sample, this clone was seen once. The gene calls are TRBV6-1 and TRBJ1-4, with TRBD1 as a possible D gene (6 bases). Trimming took off 7 bases at V and 7 bases at J, with 13 bases between the two ends. This CDR3 contains 13 residues. Germline V gene lookup returns CDR1 MNHNS and CDR2 SASEGT. CDR3: CASTPGDGEKLFF. The CDR3 nucleotides read TGTGCCAGCACCCCAGGGGATGGTGAAAAACTGTTTTTT.

The CDR3: CASSTRTGGYDYGYTF. The CDR3 DNA reads as TGTGCCAGCAGCACCCGGACAGGGGGGTACGACTATGGCTACACCTTC. V is TRBV7-9 and J is TRBJ1-2; 10 bases are a match to TRBD1. J lost 3 bases, V lost 5 bases, and 9 bases had no gene match. This CDR3 has 16 amino acids. Germline-derived CDR1 and CDR2 are SEHNR and FQNEAQ (reference sequence).

The J gene is TRBJ1-1, the V gene TRBV5-8; D possibly corresponds to TRBD1 (6 bases). Germline V gene lookup returns CDR1 SGHTS and CDR2 YDEGEE. Between the trimmed V and J ends, which lost 4 bases and 4 bases, there was a span of 14 bases. This CDR3 spans 14 amino acids. CDR3 DNA sequence: TGTGCCAGCAGCAAGCCAGGGGCACTCACTGAAGCTTTCTTT. This translates into CASSKPGALTEAFF.

The V and J genes are TRBV7-6 and TRBJ1-5; D might be TRBD1 (5 bases). The CDR3 spans 14 residues. Per germline, CDR1 SGHVS and CDR2 FNYEAQ. Between the trimmed V and J ends, which lost 1 base and 11 bases, there was a span of 15 bases. The CDR3 protein is CASSLDSFTGAQHF. As DNA, the CDR3 is TGTGCCAGCAGCTTAGATTCGTTTACGGGGGCCCAGCATTTT.

The CDR3 sequence: CASSDDRGRGKETQYF. The CDR3 DNA is TGTGCCAGCAGCGATGACAGGGGTCGGGGCAAAGAGACCCAGTACTTC. The chain joins TRBV11-1 to TRBJ2-5, with 8 bases lining up with TRBD1. CDR1 and CDR2 from the germline V gene are SGHAT and FQDESV (reference sequence). There are 16 residues in the CDR3. Trimming cost V 5 bases and J 3 bases; bases outside gene matches: 11.

This chain joins TRBV28 and TRBJ1-2; D ambiguous. The V and J ends lost 3 bases and 4 bases respectively, with 9 bases between them. CDR1 MDHEN and CDR2 SYDVKM come from the germline V gene. This CDR3 comprises 13 residues. The CDR3 region is CASSLELSYGYTF. The DNA of the CDR3 is TGTGCCAGCAGTTTGGAGCTTTCCTATGGCTACACCTTC.

The CDR3 bases are TGTGCCAGCACCAGTAGAGGCTATGGCTACACCTTC. This gives the protein CASTSRGYGYTF. V and J are TRBV9 and TRBJ1-2; no definite D call. The germline V gene has CDR1 SGDLS and CDR2 YYNGEE. This CDR3 has 12 residues. Trimming pared 6 bases from V and 4 bases from J, leaving 10 bases between.

The CDR3 is CATYRDFRETQYF. The CDR3 DNA sequence: TGTGCCACTTACAGGGATTTTCGGGAGACCCAGTACTTC. The chain joins TRBV6-6 to TRBJ2-5, with D maybe TRBD1 (6 bases). V was shortened by 10 bases and J by 5 bases, with 17 bases between the two germline ends. Germline assignment: CDR1 MNHNY and CDR2 SVGAGI (reference sequence). The CDR3 consists of 13 residues.

Here the CDR3 reads CASGQGALVDEQFF. In DNA form, the CDR3 reads TGTGCCAGCGGACAGGGGGCGCTTGTCGATGAGCAGTTCTTC. The chain recombines TRBV19 with TRBJ2-1, with TRBD1 matching over 11 bases. Looked up from germline, CDR1 is LNHDA and CDR2 is SQIVND (reference sequence). The CDR3 covers 14 residues. With 9 bases clipped from V and 8 bases from J, the junction kept 9 bases outside the gene matches.

The V and J genes are TRBV15 and TRBJ1-1; 9 nucleotides line up with TRBD1. CDR1 and CDR2 (germline): LNHNV, YYDKDF (reference sequence). The V and J ends lost 0 bases and 1 base, in that order; junction bases with no gene match: 6. The CDR3 is 17 residues long. The CDR3 DNA is TGTGCCACCAGCAGAGATATCCCGGGACAGGGGAACACTGAAGCTTTCTTT. It codes for CATSRDIPGQGNTEAFF.

The chain joins TRBV30 to TRBJ1-2; D is undetermined. Germline V CDR1 and CDR2: GTSNPN, SVGIG (reference sequence). This CDR3 contains 11 residues. V was shortened by 0 bases and J by 8 bases, with 7 bases between the two germline ends. CDR3 region: CAWSVSFGYTF. The DNA of the CDR3 is TGTGCCTGGAGTGTTTCATTCGGCTACACCTTC.

V usage is TRBV28 and J usage is TRBJ1-1, with D possibly TRBD1 on 5 matching bases. The CDR3 length is 15 residues. Between the trimmed V and J ends, which lost 5 bases and 4 bases, there was a span of 17 bases. CDR1 and CDR2 from the germline V gene are MDHEN and SYDVKM. Here the CDR3 reads CASSLETDYSTEAFF. The DNA for the CDR3 is TGTGCCAGCAGTCTAGAGACAGATTATAGCACTGAAGCTTTCTTT. Together with reference TRBV28 and TRBJ1-1, the CDR3 gives the full variable domain: DVKVTQSSRYLVKRTGEKVFLECVQDMDHENMFWYRQDPGLGLRLIYFSYDVKMKEKGDIPEGYSVSREKKERFSLILESASTNQTSMYLCASSLETDYSTEAFFGQGTRLTVV.

This clone showed up just once. The chain is built from TRBV19 and TRBJ2-3; D may be TRBD1 (5 bases). CDR1 LNHDA and CDR2 SQIVND come from the germline V gene (reference sequence). Trimming took 2 bases from V and 6 from J, leaving 9 bases between them. This CDR3 is built from 13 residues. The CDR3 DNA sequence: TGTGCCAGTAGTATACAGGGTTTCGATACGCAGTATTTT. It is translated as CASSIQGFDTQYF.

V and J are TRBV7-9 and TRBJ2-7, with 7 bases lining up with TRBD1. After removal of 11 bases from V and 5 bases from J, the junction contained 3 bases not matched to a gene. The CDR3 extends over 10 amino acids. Per germline, CDR1 SEHNR and CDR2 FQNEAQ (reference sequence). CDR3: CASDRDEQYF. The CDR3 DNA sequence: TGTGCCTCCGACAGGGACGAGCAGTACTTC.

The V call is TRBV11-3, the J call TRBJ2-5; tentatively, D is TRBD1 (5 bases). The CDR3 is 14 residues long. V was trimmed by 5 bases and J by 5 bases, leaving 15 bases between them. Germline V gene sequence: CDR1 SGHNT, CDR2 YENEEA. CDR3 nucleotides: TGTGCCAGCAGCCAAATTAGGGGAAGGGAGACCCAGTACTTC. Residues: CASSQIRGRETQYF.

The rearrangement links TRBV5-6 to TRBJ2-7, with no clear D. The CDR3 consists of 11 residues. V lost 4 bases, J lost 2 bases, and 4 bases lay in between. Per the germline V gene, CDR1 is SGHDT and CDR2 is YYEEEE. Here the CDR3 reads CASSLTYEQYF. CDR3 bases: TGTGCCAGCAGCCTAACCTACGAGCAGTACTTC.